Here is one T cell receptor beta chain with its context. Its matching antigen is unknown. V was clipped by 8 bases and J by 0 bases, with 16 bases between them. Germline CDR1 and CDR2: MNHEY and SVGAGI. The CDR3 totals 15 residues. TCRdb's table, derived via immunoSEQ multiplex PCR, lists solely in-frame clones and lacks some. The sample records over 110,000 clones, about 90% being singletons. Second doses at about 4 or about 12 weeks were pooled. This sample was taken from a study of T cell responses to AZD1222 COVID-19 vaccine. General study points: Vaccine-associated CD4 TCRs ranged over spike, dominating at 160-218 and 743-854. Reportedly, nearly half the spike-specific TCRs target unmutated variant regions. Among those given AZD1222, only six were seropositive at baseline.

The chain links TRBV6-5 to TRBJ1-2, with TRBD1 as a possible D gene (6 bases). This material consisted of peripheral blood, taken 28 days after the second AZD1222 dose. This TCR derives from an adult who received the AZD1222 COVID-19 vaccine. CDR3 loop: CASRTERSANYGYTF. The CDR3 DNA sequence: TGTGCCAGCCGGACAGAAAGGTCAGCTAACTATGGCTACACCTTC.